This T cell receptor (beta chain) originates from a study of radiotherapy plus CTLA-4 blockade in lung cancer. Overall study context: Objective responses arose in approximately 19% of patients, and around 30% experienced disease control.

The study, taken as a whole, reports: Reported findings show early blood T cell clone dynamics, with interferon-beta, best predicted response.

Worth noting for this clone: Its antigen is as yet unknown.

The CDR3 spans 14 residues. The V end was cut by 0 bases, the J end by 4 bases, with 10 bases between. Germline V gene lookup returns CDR1 SGDLS and CDR2 YYNGEE. Libraries were prepared by immunoSEQ multiplex PCR; TCRdb keeps only in-frame clonotypes and omits some of them. Of roughly 50,000 clones listed, about 88% are singletons. Enrolled patients, whose metastatic non-small-cell lung cancer was chemo-refractory, received focal radiation plus CTLA-4 blockade with ipilimumab. The rearrangement uses TRBV9 and TRBJ1-1; D gene unclear. Sequencing was performed on peripheral blood, taken from a patient treated with radiotherapy plus ipilimumab. This receptor was obtained from a human donor with non-small cell lung cancer whose response to radiotherapy plus ipilimumab could not be evaluated. The CDR3, as DNA: TGTGCCAGCAGCGTAGAGTCTCGAGCCACTGAAGCTTTCTTT. Amino acids: CASSVESRATEAFF.